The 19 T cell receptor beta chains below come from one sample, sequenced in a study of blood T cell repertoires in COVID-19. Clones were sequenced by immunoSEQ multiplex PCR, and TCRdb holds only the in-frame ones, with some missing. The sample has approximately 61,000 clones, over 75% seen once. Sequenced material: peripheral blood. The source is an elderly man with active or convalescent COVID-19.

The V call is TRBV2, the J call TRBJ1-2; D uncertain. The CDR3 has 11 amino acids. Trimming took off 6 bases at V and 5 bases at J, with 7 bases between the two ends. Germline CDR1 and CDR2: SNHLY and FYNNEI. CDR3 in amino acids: CASSREYGYTF. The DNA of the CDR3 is TGTGCCAGCAGCCGGGAGTATGGCTACACCTTC. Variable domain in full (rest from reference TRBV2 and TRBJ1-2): EPEVTQTPSHQVTQMGQEVILRCVPISNHLYFYWYRQILGQKVEFLVSFYNNEISEKSEIFDDQFSVERPDGSNFTLKIRSTKLEDSAMYFCASSREYGYTFGSGTRLTVV.

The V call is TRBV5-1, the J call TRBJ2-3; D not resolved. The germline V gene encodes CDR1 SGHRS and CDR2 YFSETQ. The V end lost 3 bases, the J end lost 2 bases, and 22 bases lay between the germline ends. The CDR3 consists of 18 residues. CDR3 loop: CASSYPKMGVLHTDTQYF. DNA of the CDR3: TGCGCCAGCAGCTATCCGAAGATGGGCGTCCTCCACACAGATACGCAGTATTTT.

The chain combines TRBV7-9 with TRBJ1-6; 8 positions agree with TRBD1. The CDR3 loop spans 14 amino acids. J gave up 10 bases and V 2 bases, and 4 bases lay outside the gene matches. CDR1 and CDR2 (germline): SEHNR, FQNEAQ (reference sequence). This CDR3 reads CASSLQGAKSPLHF. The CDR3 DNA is TGTGCCAGCAGCTTACAGGGGGCGAAATCACCCCTCCACTTT.

CDR3 loop: CASSLDRSYDNEQFF. The CDR3 DNA reads as TGTGCCAGCAGCCTTGACAGGTCGTACGACAATGAGCAGTTCTTC. V and J are TRBV6-5 and TRBJ2-1; D might be TRBD1 (6 bases). Germline V gene data show CDR1 as MNHEY and CDR2 as SVGAGI. The CDR3 has 15 residues. Trimming stripped 6 bases from V and 5 bases from J, with 17 bases between.

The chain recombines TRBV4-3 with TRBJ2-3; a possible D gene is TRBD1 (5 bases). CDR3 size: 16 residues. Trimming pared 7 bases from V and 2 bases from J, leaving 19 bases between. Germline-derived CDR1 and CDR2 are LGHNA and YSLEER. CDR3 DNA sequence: TGCGCCAGCACCACAGGCAGGAGTGGCACCACAGATACGCAGTATTTT. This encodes CASTTGRSGTTDTQYF.

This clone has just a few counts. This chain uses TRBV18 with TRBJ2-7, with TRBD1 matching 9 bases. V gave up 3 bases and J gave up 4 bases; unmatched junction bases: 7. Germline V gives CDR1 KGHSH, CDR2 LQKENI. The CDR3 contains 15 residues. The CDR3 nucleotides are TGTGCCAGCTCACCGGGACAGGGAAAAGAGTACGAGCAGTACTTC. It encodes CASSPGQGKEYEQYF.

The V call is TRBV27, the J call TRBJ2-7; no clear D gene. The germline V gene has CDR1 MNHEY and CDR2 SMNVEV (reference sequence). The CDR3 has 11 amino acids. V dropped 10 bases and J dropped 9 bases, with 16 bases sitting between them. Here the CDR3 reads CATTINGAQYF. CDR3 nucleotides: TGTGCCACCACCATTAATGGAGCGCAGTACTTC.

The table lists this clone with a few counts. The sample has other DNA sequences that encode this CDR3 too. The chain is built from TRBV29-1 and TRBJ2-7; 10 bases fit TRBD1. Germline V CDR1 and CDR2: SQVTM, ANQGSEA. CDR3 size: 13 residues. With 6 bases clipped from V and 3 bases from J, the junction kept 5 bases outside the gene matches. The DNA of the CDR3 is TGCAGCGTCCCGGGACAGGGGAACTACGAGCAGTACTTC. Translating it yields CSVPGQGNYEQYF.

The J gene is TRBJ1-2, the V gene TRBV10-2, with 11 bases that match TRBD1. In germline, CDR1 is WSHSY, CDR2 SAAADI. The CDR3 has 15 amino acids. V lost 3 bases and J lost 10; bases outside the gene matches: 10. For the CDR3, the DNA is TGCGCCAGCAGTGAAATGGGGACAGGGGGGACTCTCTACACCTTC. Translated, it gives CASSEMGTGGTLYTF.

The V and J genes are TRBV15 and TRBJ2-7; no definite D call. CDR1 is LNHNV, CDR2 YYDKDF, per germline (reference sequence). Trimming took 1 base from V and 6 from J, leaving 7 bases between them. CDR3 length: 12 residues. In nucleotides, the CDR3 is TGTGCCACCAGCAGAGGGCAAATCGAGCAGTACTTC. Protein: CATSRGQIEQYF. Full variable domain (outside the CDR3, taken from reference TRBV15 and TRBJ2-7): DAMVIQNPRYQVTQFGKPVTLSCSQTLNHNVMYWYQQKSSQAPKLLFHYYDKDFNNEADTPDNFQSRRPNTSFCFLDIRSPGLGDTAMYLCATSRGQIEQYFGPGTRLTVT.

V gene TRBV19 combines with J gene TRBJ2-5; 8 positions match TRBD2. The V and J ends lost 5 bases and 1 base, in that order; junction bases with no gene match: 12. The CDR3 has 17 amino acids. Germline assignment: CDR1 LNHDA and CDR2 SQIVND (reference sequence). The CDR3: CASSALGGAGVQETQYF. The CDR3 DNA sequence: TGTGCCAGTAGTGCTCTCGGGGGGGCGGGAGTCCAAGAGACCCAGTACTTC.

The CDR3 loop reads CASSMLGQGTYEQYF. The CDR3 DNA sequence: TGTGCCAGTAGTATGTTGGGACAGGGAACGTACGAGCAGTACTTC. The V and J genes are TRBV19 and TRBJ2-7; 9 bases fit TRBD1. V dropped 3 bases and J dropped 4; count of bases not matched to a gene: 7. The CDR3 is 15 amino acids. The germline CDR1 and CDR2 sequences are LNHDA and SQIVND (reference sequence).

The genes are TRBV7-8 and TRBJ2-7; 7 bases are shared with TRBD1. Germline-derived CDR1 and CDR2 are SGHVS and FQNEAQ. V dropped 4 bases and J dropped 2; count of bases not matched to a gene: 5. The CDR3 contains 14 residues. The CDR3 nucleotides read TGTGCCAGCAGCTGGAACAGGGGCACCTACGAGCAGTACTTC. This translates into CASSWNRGTYEQYF.

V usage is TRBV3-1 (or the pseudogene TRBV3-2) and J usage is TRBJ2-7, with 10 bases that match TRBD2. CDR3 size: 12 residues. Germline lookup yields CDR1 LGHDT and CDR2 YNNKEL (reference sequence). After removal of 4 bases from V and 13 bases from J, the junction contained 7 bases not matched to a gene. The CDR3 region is CASSPQREGLYF. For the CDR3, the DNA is TGTGCCAGCAGCCCCCAGCGGGAGGGTCTATACTTC.

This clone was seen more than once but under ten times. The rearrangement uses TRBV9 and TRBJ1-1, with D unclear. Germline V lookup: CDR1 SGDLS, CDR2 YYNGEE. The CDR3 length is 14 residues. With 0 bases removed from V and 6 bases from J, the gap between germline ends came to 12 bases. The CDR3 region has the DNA TGTGCCAGCAGCGTAGATGGGTTGGGCCCTGAAGCTTTCTTT. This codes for CASSVDGLGPEAFF.

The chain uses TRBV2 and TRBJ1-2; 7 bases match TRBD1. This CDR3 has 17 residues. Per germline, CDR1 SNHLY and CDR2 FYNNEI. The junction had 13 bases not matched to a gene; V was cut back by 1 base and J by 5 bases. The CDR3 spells CASSEGIPGQNPYGYTF. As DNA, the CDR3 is TGTGCCAGCAGTGAAGGCATCCCGGGACAGAACCCGTATGGCTACACCTTC.

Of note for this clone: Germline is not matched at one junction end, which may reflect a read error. DNA of the CDR3: TGTGCCAGCAGCCCCGACCCCGGGTTACTCTATTTC. Protein product: CASSPDPGLLYF. The genes are TRBV7-9 and TRBJ2-7; no definite D call. CDR1 and CDR2 (germline): SEHNR, FQNEAQ (reference sequence). The length of the CDR3 is 12 residues.

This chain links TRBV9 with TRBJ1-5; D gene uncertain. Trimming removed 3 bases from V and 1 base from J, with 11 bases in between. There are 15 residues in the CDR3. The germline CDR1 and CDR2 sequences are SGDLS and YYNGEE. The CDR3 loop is CASSGEGGSNQPQHF. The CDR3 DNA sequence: TGTGCCAGCAGCGGCGAGGGTGGGAGCAATCAGCCCCAGCATTTT.

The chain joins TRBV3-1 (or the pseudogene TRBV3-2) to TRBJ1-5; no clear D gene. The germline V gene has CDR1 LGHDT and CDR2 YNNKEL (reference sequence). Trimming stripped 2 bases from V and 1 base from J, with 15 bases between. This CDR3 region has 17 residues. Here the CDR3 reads CASSQSYGLSSNQPQHF. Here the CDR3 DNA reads TGTGCCAGCAGCCAATCCTACGGACTCTCAAGCAATCAGCCCCAGCATTTT.